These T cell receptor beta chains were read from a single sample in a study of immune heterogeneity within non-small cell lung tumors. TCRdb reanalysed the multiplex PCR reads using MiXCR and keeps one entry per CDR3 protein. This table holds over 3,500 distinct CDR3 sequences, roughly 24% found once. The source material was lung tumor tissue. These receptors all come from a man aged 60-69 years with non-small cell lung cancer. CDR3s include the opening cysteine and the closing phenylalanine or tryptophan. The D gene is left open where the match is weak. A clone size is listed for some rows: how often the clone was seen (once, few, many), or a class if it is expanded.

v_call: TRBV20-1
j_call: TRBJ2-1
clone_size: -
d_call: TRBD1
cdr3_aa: CSARETGQRNEQFF
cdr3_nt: TGCAGTGCTAGAGAGACAGGGCAAAGGAATGAGCAGTTCTTC

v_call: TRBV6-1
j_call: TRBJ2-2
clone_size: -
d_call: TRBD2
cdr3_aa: CASSEASSGVTGELFF
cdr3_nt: TGTGCCAGCAGTGAAGCCTCTAGCGGGGTCACCGGGGAGCTGTTTTTT

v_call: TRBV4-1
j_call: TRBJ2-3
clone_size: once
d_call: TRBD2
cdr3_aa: CASSPQAGGLDTQYF
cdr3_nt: TGCGCCAGCAGCCCCCAAGCGGGGGGCCTGGATACGCAGTATTTT

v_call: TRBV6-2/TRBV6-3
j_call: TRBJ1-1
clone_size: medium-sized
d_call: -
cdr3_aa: CASSYYKNTEAFF
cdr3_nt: TGTGCCAGCAGTTACTACAAGAACACTGAAGCTTTCTTT

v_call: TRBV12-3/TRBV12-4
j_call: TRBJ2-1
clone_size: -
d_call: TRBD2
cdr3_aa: CASIFSGRASYNEQFF
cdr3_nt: TGTGCCAGCATTTTTAGCGGGAGGGCCTCCTACAATGAGCAGTTCTTC

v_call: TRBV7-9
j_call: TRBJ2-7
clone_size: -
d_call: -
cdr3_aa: CASSTPTRGRLVEQYF
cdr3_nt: TGTGCCAGCAGCACACCCACTCGAGGCAGGCTGGTCGAGCAGTACTTC

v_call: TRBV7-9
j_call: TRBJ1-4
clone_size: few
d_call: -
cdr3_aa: CASSRQEEGEKLFF
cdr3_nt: TGTGCCAGCAGTCGACAGGAGGAAGGAGAAAAACTGTTTTTT

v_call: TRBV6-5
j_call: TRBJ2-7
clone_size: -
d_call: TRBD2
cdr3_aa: CASSYAGLDSYEQHF
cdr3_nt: TGTGCCAGCAGTTACGCGGGACTAGACTCCTACGAGCAGCACTTC

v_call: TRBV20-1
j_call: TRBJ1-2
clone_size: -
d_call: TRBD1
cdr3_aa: CSARGPRQGDTGGSGYTF
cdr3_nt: TGCAGTGCTAGAGGTCCCCGTCAGGGGGATACAGGGGGCAGCGGCTACACCTTC

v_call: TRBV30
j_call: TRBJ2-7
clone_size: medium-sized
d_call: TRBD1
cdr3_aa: CAWSGARDRSAYEQYF
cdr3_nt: TGTGCCTGGAGTGGGGCGAGGGACAGGTCTGCCTACGAGCAGTACTTC

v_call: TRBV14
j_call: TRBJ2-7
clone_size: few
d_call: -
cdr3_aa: CASSQDAMSYEQYF
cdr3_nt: TGTGCCAGCAGCCAAGATGCGATGTCCTACGAGCAGTACTTC

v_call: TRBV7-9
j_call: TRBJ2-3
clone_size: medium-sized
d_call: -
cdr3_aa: CASSLAGGSTDTQYF
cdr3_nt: TGTGCCAGCAGCTTAGCCGGCGGCTCCACAGATACGCAGTATTTT

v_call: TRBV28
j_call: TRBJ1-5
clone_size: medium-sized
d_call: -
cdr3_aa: CASSLRRGNQPQHF
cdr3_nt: TGTGCCAGCAGTTTACGGAGAGGCAATCAGCCCCAGCATTTT

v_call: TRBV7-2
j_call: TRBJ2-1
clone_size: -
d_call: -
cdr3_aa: CASRLTGSSYNEQFF
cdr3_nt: TGTGCCAGCAGGCTTACCGGGAGCTCCTACAATGAGCAGTTCTTC

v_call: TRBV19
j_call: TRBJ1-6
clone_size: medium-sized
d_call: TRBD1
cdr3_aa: CASSTGGPGTPLHF
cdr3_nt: TGTGCCAGTAGTACAGGGGGACCCGGGACCCCCCTCCACTTT

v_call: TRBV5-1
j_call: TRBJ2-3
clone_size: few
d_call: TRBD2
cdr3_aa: CASSLNGRTSTDTQYF
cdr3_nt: TGCGCCAGCAGCTTGAACGGGAGGACGAGCACAGATACGCAGTATTTT

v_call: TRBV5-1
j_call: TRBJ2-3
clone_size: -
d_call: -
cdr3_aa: CASSLGTPGTQYF
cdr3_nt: TGCGCCAGCAGCCTAGGGACCCCTGGTACGCAGTATTTT

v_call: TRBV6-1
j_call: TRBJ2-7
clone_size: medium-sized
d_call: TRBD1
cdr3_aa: CASSGRGLPSYEQYF
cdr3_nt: TGTGCCAGCAGTGGCAGGGGGCTTCCCTCCTACGAGCAGTACTTC